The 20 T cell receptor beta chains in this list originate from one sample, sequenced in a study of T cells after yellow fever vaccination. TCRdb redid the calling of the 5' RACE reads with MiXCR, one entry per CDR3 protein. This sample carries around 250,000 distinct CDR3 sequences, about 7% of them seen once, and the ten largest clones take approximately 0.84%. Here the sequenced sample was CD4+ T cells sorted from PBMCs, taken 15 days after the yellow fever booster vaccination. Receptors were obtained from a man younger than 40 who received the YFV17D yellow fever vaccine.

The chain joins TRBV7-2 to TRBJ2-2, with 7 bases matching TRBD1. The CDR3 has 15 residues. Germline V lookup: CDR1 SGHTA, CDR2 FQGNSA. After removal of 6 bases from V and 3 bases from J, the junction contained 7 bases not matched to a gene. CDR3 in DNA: TGTGCCAGCAGGAGCCCGGGACAGTACACCGGGGAGCTGTTTTTT. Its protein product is CASRSPGQYTGELFF.

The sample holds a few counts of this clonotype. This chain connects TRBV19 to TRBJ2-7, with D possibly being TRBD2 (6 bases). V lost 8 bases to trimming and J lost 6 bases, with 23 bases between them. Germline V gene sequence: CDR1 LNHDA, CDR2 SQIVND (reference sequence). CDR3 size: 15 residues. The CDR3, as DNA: TGTGCCAGTTTACCCACCGGGAGCATCTTAAGCGAGCAGTACTTC. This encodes CASLPTGSILSEQYF.

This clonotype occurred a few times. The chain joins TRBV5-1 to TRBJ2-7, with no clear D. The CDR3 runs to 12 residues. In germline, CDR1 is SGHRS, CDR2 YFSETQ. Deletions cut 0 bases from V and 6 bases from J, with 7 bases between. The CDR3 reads CASSLEPGEQYF. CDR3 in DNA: TGCGCCAGCAGCTTGGAACCTGGCGAGCAGTACTTC.

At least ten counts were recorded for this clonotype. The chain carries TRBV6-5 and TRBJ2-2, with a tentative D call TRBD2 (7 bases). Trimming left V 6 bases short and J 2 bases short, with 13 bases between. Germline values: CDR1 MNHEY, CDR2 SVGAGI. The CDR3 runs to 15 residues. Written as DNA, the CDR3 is TGTGCCAGCAGAACAGGGAGGGCCAACACCGGGGAGCTGTTTTTT. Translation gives CASRTGRANTGELFF.

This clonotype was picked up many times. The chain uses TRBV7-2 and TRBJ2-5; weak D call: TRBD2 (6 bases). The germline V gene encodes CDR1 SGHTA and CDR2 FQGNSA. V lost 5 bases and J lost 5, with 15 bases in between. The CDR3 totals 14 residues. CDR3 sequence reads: CASSPPGAGETQYF. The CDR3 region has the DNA TGTGCCAGCAGCCCCCCCGGGGCGGGGGAGACCCAGTACTTC.

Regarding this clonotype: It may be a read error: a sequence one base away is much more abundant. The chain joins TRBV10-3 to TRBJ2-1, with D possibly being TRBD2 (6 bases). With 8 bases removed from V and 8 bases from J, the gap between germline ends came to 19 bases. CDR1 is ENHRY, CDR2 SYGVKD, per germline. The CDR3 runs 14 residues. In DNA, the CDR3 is TGTGCCATCCCGGGGGACGGGGGAGGCCATGAGCAGTTCTTC. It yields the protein CAIPGDGGGHEQFF.

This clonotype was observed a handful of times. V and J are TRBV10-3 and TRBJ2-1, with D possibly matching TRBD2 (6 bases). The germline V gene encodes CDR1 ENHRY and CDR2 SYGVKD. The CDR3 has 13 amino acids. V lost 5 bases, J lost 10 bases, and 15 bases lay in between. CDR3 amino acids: CAISPGTPKEQFF. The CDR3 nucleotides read TGTGCCATCAGTCCCGGGACTCCGAAAGAGCAGTTCTTC.

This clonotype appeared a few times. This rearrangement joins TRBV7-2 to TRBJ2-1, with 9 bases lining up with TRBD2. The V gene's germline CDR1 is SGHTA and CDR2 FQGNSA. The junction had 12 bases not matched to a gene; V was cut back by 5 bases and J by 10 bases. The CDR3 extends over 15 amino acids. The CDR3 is CASSPAGLASGEQFF. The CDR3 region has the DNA TGTGCCAGCAGCCCGGCCGGACTAGCGAGCGGGGAGCAGTTCTTC.

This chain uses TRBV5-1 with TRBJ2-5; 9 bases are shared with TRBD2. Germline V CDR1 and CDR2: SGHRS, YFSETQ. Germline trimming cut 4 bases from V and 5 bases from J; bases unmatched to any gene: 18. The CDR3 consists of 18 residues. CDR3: CASSPWSVGGRADETQYF. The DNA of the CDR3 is TGCGCCAGCAGCCCTTGGAGTGTTGGCGGGAGGGCCGATGAGACCCAGTACTTC.

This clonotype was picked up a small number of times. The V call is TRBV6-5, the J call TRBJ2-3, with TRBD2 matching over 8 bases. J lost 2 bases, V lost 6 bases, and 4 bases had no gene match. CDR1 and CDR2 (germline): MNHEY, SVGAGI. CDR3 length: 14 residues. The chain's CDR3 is CASSLTSATDTQYF. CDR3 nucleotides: TGTGCCAGCAGCTTGACTAGCGCCACAGATACGCAGTATTTT.

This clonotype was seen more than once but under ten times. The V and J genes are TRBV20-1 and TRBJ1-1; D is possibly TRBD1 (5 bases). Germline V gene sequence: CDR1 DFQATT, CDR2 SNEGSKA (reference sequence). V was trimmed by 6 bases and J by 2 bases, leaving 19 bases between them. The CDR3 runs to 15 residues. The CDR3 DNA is TGCAGTGCAACCGGGCAGGGCAGGGCCAACACTGAAGCTTTCTTT. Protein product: CSATGQGRANTEAFF.

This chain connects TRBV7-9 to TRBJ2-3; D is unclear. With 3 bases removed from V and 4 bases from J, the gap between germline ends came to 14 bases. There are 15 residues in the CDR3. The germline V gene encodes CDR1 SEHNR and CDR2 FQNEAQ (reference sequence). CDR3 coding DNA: TGTGCCAGCAGCTTTGGTGAGGCTGACGCAGATACGCAGTATTTT. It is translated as CASSFGEADADTQYF. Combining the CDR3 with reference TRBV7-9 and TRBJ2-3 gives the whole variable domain DTGVSQNPRHKITKRGQNVTFRCDPISEHNRLYWYRQTLGQGPEFLTYFQNEAQLEKSRLLSDRFSAERPKGSFSTLEIQRTEQGDSAMYLCASSFGEADADTQYFGPGTRLTVL.

The CDR3 DNA is TGCGCCAGCAGCCAAGTATCGGGACTAGCCTCCGATACGCAGTATTTT. Its protein product is CASSQVSGLASDTQYF. The rearrangement links TRBV4-3 to TRBJ2-3; 9 nucleotides align to TRBD2. V was pared by 1 base and J by 6 bases, with 8 bases of the junction left unmatched. The CDR3 length is 16 residues. Germline V gene lookup returns CDR1 LGHNA and CDR2 YSLEER.

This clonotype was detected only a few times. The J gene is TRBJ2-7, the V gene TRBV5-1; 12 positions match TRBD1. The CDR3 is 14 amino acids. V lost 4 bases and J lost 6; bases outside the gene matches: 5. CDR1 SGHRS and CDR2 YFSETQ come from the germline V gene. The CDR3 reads CASSRGTGGPEQYF. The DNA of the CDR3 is TGCGCCAGCAGCCGCGGGACAGGGGGCCCCGAGCAGTACTTC.

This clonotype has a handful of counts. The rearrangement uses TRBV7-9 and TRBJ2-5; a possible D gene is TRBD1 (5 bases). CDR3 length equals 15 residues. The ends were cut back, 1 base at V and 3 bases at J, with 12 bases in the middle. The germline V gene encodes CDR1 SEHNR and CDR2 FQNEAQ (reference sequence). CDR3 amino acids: CASSLDWTLKETQYF. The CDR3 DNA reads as TGTGCCAGCAGCTTAGATTGGACATTAAAAGAGACCCAGTACTTC.

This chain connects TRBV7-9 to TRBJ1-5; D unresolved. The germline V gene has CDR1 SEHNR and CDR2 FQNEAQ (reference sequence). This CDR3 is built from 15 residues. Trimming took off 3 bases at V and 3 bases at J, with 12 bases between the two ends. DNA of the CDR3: TGTGCCAGCAGCTTTTCAGGTCGAAACAATCAGCCCCAGCATTTT. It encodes CASSFSGRNNQPQHF.

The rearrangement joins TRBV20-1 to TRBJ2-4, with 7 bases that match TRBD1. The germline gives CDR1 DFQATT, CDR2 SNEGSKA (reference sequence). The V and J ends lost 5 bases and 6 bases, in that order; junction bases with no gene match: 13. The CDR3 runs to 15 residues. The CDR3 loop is CSADRGPHSRNIQYF. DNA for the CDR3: TGCAGTGCTGATAGGGGGCCTCACTCCAGAAACATTCAGTACTTC.

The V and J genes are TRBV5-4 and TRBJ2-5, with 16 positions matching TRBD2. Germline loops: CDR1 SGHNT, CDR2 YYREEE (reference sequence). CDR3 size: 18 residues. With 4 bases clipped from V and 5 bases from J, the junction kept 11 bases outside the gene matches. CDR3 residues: CASSVGTSGRATRETQYF. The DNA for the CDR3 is TGTGCCAGCAGCGTCGGGACTAGCGGGAGGGCCACCCGGGAGACCCAGTACTTC.

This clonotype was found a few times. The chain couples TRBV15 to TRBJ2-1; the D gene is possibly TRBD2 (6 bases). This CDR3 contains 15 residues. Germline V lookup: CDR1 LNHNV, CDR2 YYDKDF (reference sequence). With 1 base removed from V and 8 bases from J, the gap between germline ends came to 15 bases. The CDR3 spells CATSRALAYGDEQFF. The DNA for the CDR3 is TGTGCCACCAGCAGAGCACTAGCTTACGGCGATGAGCAGTTCTTC.

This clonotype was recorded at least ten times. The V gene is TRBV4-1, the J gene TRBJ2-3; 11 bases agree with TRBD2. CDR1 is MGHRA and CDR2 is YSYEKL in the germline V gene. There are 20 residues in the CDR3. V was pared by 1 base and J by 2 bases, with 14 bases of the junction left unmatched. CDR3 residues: CASSQGFAGTSGAFTDTQYF. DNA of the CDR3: TGCGCCAGCAGCCAAGGATTCGCCGGGACTAGCGGAGCATTCACAGATACGCAGTATTTT.